This paragraph covers one TCR beta chain sequence. Its target is unknown. This entry belongs to a study of CD8 T cells in ankylosing spondylitis. Findings of the study overall: Disease-associated clones were CD8+ and fairly uncommon in peripheral blood. Disease-linked clones were reportedly significantly enriched in matched ankylosing spondylitis synovial fluid. Earlier literature documents some of the motif variants in reactive arthritis synovial fluid and blood. Blood of patients with ankylosing spondylitis appeared to be characterized by a TCR beta motif of eight highly homologous variants.

CDR3 size: 17 residues. J was trimmed by 0 bases and V by 2 bases; bases with no gene match: 5. The germline V gene encodes CDR1 LGHNA and CDR2 YSLEER. Libraries for TCR beta were made by quantitative 5'-RACE with molecular barcodes. Each CDR3 protein is one row after TCRdb ran MiXCR on the 5' RACE reads. The repertoire holds 400,000 to 450,000 distinct CDR3 sequences, with about a sixth as singletons. The TCR was taken from a male donor with ankylosing spondylitis. Sample: blood, either unsorted or a sorted T cell fraction (not recorded which). The chain joins TRBV4-3 to TRBJ2-1; 9 bases map to TRBD2. The CDR3 DNA reads as TGCGCCAGCAGCCAATACCTAGCGGGGAACTCCTACAATGAGCAGTTCTTC. Translation gives CASSQYLAGNSYNEQFF.